This TCR beta chain was sequenced during a study of shared clonotypes between healthy human individuals. CD45RO-negative, CCR7-positively selected cells formed the naive CD8 fraction, excluding terminally differentiated effector memory CD45RA+ cells. The table came from immunoSEQ multiplex PCR; TCRdb's copy has only in-frame clones and leaves some out. This table has approximately 2,200,000 clones, about 92% appearing once. The CDR3 has 15 residues. With 6 bases removed from V and 0 bases from J, the gap between germline ends came to 14 bases. Germline CDR1 and CDR2: MDHEN and SYDVKM. J is TRBJ1-1 and V is TRBV28, with D perhaps matching TRBD1 (5 bases). The sample comprised naive CD8+ T cells from PBMCs. The TCR originated in a man between 18 and 35 years old in good health. Some clones in this sample may be carry-over from other donors' samples. The CDR3 region has the DNA TGTGCCAGCAGCTCCTACGACAGTTTGAACACTGAAGCTTTCTTT. Translating gives CASSSYDSLNTEAFF.